The rows below give T cell receptor beta chains drawn from one sample of a study of beta chain features in type 1 diabetes. The protocol was immunoSEQ multiplex PCR, while the TCRdb copy is restricted to in-frame clones and leaves out a portion. The table records about 650,000 clones, around an eighth of them present only once. Input material: naive CD4+ T cells from blood. These TCRs come from a man aged 30 to 39 with type 1 diabetes. Both conserved end residues are part of each CDR3. A D gene is named only where the DNA matches it firmly. Only part of the rows carry a size: once, few, many, or a class if the clone is expanded.

v_gene	d_gene	abundance	j_gene	CDR3aa	CDR3nt
TRBV10-3	.	.	TRBJ2-5	CATSDRPQQETQYF	TGTGCCACCTCCGATCGGCCCCAACAAGAGACCCAGTACTTC
TRBV30	TRBD1	.	TRBJ1-2	CAWRVQGAYGYTF	TGTGCCTGGAGAGTACAGGGGGCCTATGGCTACACCTTC
TRBV6-5	.	few	TRBJ1-1	CASSSDSFNTEAFF	TGTGCCAGCAGTTCGGACAGCTTTAACACTGAAGCTTTCTTT
TRBV4-3	.	few	TRBJ1-2	CASSRADGRYTF	TGCGCCAGCAGCCGAGCAGACGGACGATACACCTTC
TRBV29-1	TRBD1	few	TRBJ2-5	CSVEPGQGNQYF	TGCAGCGTTGAGCCGGGACAGGGAAACCAGTACTTC
TRBV30	.	.	TRBJ1-5	CAWSVPFRDNQPQHF	TGTGCCTGGAGTGTACCTTTCAGGGACAATCAGCCCCAGCATTTT
TRBV28	.	.	TRBJ2-1	CASMEGASSYNEQFF	TGTGCCAGTATGGAGGGGGCAAGCTCCTACAATGAGCAGTTCTTC
TRBV7-9	.	.	TRBJ2-3	CASSSLRGSSTDTQYF	TGTGCCAGCAGCTCCCTCAGGGGCTCTAGCACAGATACGCAGTATTTT
TRBV6-5	.	.	TRBJ2-7	CASSYRSRGYEQYF	TGTGCCAGCAGTTATCGTTCCAGGGGTTACGAGCAGTACTTC
TRBV10-2	TRBD1	few	TRBJ2-1	CASGQGILSNEQFF	TGCGCCAGCGGACAGGGGATACTAAGTAATGAGCAGTTCTTC
TRBV7-9	TRBD1	few	TRBJ1-6	CASSLGQGSPLHF	TGTGCCAGCAGCCTTGGACAGGGATCACCCCTCCACTTT
TRBV5-4	.	.	TRBJ2-5	CASSLSFGTAQETQYF	TGTGCCAGCAGCTTGAGCTTCGGGACGGCCCAAGAGACCCAGTACTTC
TRBV7-2	.	few	TRBJ1-1	CASSLGAGLNTEAFF	TGTGCCAGCAGCTTAGGGGCCGGGCTGAACACTGAAGCTTTCTTT
TRBV4-3	TRBD1	.	TRBJ2-7	CASSQEDRSTYEQYF	TGCGCCAGCAGCCAAGAGGACAGGTCCACCTACGAGCAGTACTTC
TRBV28	TRBD1	.	TRBJ1-1	CASSQGQGRVTEAFF	TGTGCCAGCAGTCAAGGACAGGGTCGTGTCACTGAAGCTTTCTTT
TRBV4-2	.	.	TRBJ1-2	CASSQEGRDNYGYTF	TGTGCCAGCAGCCAAGAGGGTCGGGATAACTATGGCTACACCTTC
TRBV11-3	TRBD1	.	TRBJ2-6	CASSLGQGRSSGANVLTF	TGTGCCAGCAGCTTGGGACAGGGCCGATCCTCTGGGGCCAACGTCCTGACTTTC
TRBV9	TRBD2	few	TRBJ2-7	CASSVTSGGAEQYF	TGTGCCAGCAGCGTAACTAGCGGGGGGGCCGAGCAGTACTTC
TRBV19	.	few	TRBJ2-5	CASSENYLTQETQYF	TGTGCCAGTAGTGAGAATTACCTCACCCAAGAGACCCAGTACTTC
TRBV7-7	.	few	TRBJ2-1	CASSLAEAGTEQFF	TGTGCCAGCAGCTTAGCGGAGGCGGGGACTGAGCAGTTCTTC